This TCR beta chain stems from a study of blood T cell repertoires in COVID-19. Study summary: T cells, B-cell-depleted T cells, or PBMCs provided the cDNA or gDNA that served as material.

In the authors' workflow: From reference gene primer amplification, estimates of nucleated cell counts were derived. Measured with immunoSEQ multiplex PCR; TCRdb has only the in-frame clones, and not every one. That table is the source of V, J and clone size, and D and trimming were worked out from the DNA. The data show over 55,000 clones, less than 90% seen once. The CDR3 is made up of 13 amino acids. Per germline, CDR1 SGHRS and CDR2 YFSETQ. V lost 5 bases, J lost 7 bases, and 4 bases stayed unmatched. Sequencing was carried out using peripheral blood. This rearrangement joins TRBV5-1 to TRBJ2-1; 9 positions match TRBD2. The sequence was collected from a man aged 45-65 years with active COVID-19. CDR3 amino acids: CASRAGGPNEQFF. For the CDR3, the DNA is TGCGCCAGCAGGGCGGGAGGGCCTAATGAGCAGTTCTTC. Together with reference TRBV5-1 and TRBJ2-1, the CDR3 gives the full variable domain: KAGVTQTPRYLIKTRGQQVTLSCSPISGHRSVSWYQQTPGQGLQFLFEYFSETQRNKGNFPGRFSGRQFSNSRSEMNVSTLELGDSALYLCASRAGGPNEQFFGPGTRLTVL.